This T cell receptor beta chain was sequenced during a study of T cell responses to AZD1222 COVID-19 vaccine. Study outcomes and limitations: Distributed over spike, vaccine-associated CD4 TCRs predominated at 160-218 and 743-854. The breadth and depth of Spike-specific TCRs increased once two AZD1222 doses had been given. The donors showed a predominance of white British ancestry and of females, with possible underestimation of clonal diversity. There were repertoire samples only from the period after the peak T cell response.

Germline assignment: CDR1 SGHTA and CDR2 FQGNSA. The CDR3 extends over 13 amino acids. The V end was cut by 5 bases, the J end by 0 bases, with 8 bases between. As regards this clone: The target antigen is unknown.

Generated by immunoSEQ multiplex PCR, the TCRdb table keeps only in-frame clones and is missing some. The sample gives approximately 150,000 clones, approximately 91% of which show up once; less than 1.5% is in the top ten. The rearrangement links TRBV7-2 to TRBJ2-7; D unclear. This sequence originates from an adult who received the AZD1222 COVID-19 vaccine. The sample here was peripheral blood, taken 28 days after the second AZD1222 dose. The CDR3 loop is CASSPFRSYEQYF. DNA for the CDR3: TGTGCCAGCAGCCCCTTCCGCTCCTACGAGCAGTACTTC.